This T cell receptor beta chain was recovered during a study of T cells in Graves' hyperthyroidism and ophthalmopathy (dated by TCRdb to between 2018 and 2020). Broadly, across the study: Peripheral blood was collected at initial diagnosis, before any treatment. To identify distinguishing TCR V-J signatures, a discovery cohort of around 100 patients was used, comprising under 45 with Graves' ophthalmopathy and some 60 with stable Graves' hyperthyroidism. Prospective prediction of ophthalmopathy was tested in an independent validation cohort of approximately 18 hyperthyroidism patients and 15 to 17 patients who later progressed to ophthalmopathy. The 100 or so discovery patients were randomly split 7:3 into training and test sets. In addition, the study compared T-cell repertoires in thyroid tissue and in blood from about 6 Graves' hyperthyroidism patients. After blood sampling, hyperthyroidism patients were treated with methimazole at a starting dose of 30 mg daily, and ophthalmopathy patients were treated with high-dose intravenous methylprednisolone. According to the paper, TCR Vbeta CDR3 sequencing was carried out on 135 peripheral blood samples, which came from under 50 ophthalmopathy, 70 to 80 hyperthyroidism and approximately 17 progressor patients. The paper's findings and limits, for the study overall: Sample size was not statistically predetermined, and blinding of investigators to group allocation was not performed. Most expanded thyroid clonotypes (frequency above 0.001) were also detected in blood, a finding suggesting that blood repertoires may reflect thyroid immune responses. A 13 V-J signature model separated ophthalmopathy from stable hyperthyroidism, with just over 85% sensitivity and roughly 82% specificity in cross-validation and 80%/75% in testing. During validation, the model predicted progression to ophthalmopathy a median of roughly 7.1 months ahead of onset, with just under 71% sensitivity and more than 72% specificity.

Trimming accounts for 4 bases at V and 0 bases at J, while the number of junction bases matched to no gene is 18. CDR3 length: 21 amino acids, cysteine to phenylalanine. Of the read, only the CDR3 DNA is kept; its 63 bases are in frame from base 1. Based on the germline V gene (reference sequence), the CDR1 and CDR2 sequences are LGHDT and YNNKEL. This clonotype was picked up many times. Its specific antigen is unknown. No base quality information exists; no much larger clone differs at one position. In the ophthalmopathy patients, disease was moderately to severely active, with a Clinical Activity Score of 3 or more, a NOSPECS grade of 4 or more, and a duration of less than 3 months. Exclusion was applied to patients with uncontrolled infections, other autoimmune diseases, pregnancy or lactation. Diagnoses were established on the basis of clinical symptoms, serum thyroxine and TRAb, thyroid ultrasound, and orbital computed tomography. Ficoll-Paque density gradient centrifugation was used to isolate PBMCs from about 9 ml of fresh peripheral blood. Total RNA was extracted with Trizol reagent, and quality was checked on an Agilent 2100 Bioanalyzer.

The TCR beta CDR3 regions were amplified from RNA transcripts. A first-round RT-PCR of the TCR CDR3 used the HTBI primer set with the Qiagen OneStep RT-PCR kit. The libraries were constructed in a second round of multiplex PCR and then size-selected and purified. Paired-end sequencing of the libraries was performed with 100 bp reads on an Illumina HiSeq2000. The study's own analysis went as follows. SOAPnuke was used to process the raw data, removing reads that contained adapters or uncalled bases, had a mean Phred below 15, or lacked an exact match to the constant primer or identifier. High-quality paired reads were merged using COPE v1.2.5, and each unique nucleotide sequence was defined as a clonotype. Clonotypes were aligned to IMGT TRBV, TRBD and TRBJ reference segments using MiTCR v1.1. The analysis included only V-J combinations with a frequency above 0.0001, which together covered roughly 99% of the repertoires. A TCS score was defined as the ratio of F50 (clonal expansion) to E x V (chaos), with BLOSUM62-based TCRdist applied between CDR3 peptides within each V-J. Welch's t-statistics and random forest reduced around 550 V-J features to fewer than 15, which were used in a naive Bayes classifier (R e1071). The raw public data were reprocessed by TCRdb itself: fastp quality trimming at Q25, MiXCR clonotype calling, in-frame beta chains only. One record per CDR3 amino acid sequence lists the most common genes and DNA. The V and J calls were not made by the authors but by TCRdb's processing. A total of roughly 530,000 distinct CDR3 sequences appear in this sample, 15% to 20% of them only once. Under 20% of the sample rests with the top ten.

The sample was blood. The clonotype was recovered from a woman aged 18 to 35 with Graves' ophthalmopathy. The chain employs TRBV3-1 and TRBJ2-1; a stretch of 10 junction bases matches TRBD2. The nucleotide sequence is TGTGCCAGCAGCCTAAGCCAGCGGGGGGGCCGATATCGCAGCTCCTACAATGAGCAGTTCTTC. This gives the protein CASSLSQRGGRYRSSYNEQFF.